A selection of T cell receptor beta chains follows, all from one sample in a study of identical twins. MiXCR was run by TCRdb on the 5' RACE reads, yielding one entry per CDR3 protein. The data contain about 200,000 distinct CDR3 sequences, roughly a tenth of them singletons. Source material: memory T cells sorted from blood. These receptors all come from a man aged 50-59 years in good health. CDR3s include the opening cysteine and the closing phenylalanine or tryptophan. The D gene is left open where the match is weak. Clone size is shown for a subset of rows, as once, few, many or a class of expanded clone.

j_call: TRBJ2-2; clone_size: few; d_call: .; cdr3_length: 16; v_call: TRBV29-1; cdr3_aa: CSVEDRRFGNTGELFF; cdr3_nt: TGCAGCGTTGAAGATCGACGGTTCGGCAACACCGGGGAGCTGTTTTTT
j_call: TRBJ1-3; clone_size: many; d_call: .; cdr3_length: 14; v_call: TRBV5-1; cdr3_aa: CASSQGITGNTIYF; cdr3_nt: TGCGCCAGCAGCCAAGGGATAACTGGAAACACCATATATTTT
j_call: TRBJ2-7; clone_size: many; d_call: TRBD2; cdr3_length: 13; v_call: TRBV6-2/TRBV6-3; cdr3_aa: CASSYAGVYEQYF; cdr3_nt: TGTGCCAGCAGTTACGCGGGAGTGTACGAGCAGTACTTC
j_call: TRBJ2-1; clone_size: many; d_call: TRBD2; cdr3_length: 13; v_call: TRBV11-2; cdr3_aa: CASSLDLRGLQFF; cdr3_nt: TGTGCCAGCAGCTTAGATCTGCGGGGGTTACAGTTCTTC
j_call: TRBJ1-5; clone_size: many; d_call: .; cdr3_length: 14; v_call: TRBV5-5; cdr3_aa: CASSAGYSNQPQHF; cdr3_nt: TGTGCCAGCAGCGCAGGGTATAGCAATCAGCCCCAGCATTTT
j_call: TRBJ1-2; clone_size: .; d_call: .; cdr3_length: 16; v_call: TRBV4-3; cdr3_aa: CASSQDTLARYYGYTF; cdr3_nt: TGCGCCAGCAGCCAAGACACTCTTGCCAGGTACTATGGCTACACCTTC
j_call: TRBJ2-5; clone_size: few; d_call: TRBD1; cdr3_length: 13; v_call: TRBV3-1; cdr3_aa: CATAGTGLETQYF; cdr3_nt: TGTGCCACGGCGGGGACAGGGTTAGAGACCCAGTACTTC
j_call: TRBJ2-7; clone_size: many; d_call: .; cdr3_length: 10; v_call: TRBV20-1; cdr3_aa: CSASQNEQYF; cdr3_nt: TGCAGTGCTAGCCAGAACGAGCAGTACTTC
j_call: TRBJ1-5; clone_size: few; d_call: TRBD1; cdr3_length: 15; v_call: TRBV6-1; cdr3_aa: CASSEGTGGLQPQHF; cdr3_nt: TGTGCCAGCAGTGAGGGGACAGGGGGCCTCCAGCCCCAGCATTTT
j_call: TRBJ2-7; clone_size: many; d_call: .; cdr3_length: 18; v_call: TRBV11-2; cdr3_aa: CASSKGVGNPFTVHEQYF; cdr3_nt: TGTGCCAGCAGCAAAGGGGTAGGGAATCCCTTCACCGTCCACGAGCAGTACTTC
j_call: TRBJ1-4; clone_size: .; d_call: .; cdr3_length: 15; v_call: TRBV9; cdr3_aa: CASSPTGRTNEKLFF; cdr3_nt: TGTGCCAGCAGCCCTACTGGGAGGACTAATGAAAAACTGTTTTTT
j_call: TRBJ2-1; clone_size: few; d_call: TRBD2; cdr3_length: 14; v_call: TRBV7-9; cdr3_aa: CASSRLAGDNEQFF; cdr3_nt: TGTGCCAGCTCACGACTAGCGGGGGACAATGAGCAGTTCTTC
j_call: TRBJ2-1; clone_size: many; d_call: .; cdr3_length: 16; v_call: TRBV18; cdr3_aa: CASSPLRGAYYNEQFF; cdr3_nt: TGTGCCAGCTCACCCCTTAGAGGGGCATATTACAATGAGCAGTTCTTC
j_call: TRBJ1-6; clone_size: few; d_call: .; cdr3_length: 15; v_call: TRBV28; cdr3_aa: CASRLREPYNSPLHF; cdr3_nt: TGTGCCAGCAGGTTAAGGGAACCCTATAATTCACCCCTCCACTTT
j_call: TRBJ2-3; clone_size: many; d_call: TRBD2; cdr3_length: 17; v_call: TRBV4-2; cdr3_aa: CASSQLGIAGGTDTQYF; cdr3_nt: TGTGCCAGCAGCCAACTCGGAATAGCGGGGGGCACAGATACGCAGTATTTT
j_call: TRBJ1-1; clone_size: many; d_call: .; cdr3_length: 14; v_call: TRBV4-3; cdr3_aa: CASSAPGRRTEAFF; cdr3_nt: TGCGCCAGCAGCGCTCCGGGGAGGCGGACTGAAGCTTTCTTT
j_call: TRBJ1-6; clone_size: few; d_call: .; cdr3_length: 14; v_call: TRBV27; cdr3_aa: CASSPRQYNSPLHF; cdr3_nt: TGTGCCAGCAGTCCAAGACAGTATAATTCACCCCTCCACTTT
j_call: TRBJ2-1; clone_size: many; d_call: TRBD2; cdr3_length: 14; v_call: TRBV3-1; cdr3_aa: CASRQAGIDNEQFF; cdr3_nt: TGTGCCAGCAGACAAGCGGGAATCGACAATGAGCAGTTCTTC
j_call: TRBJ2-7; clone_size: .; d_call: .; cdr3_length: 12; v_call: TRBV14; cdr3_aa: CASSQTRAEQYF; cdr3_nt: TGTGCCAGCAGCCAAACGCGGGCCGAGCAGTACTTC
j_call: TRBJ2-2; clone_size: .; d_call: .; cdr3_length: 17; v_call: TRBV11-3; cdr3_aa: CASSLEVGTPNTGELFF; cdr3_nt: TGTGCCAGCAGCTTAGAGGTGGGGACACCGAACACCGGGGAGCTGTTTTTT
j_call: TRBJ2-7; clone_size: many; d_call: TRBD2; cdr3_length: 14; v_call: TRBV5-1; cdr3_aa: CASSEAGWAYEQYF; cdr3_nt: TGCGCCAGCAGTGAAGCGGGATGGGCCTACGAGCAGTACTTC
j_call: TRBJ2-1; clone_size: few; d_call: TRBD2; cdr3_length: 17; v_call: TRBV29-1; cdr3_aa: CSVDIIPIAGGYNEQFF; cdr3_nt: TGCAGCGTCGATATTATCCCAATAGCGGGAGGGTACAATGAGCAGTTCTTC
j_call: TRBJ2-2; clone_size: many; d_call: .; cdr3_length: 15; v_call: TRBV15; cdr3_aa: CATSTRTTNTGELFF; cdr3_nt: TGTGCCACCAGCACCCGGACAACGAACACCGGGGAGCTGTTTTTT